What follows describes a single TCR beta chain. Its target is not known. The CDR3 is made up of 15 amino acids. V was clipped by 5 bases and J by 7 bases; unmatched bases: 12. Germline assignment: CDR1 SGHAT and CDR2 FQNNGV. These data belong to a study of immune cell composition in non-small cell lung cancer. Whole-study results and caveats: In adenocarcinoma, maximal tumour-associated clone frequency tracked TIL tumour reactivity. Roughly 75% of squamous and about 30% of adenocarcinoma cases had tumour-associated clones >0.5%.

Measured with immunoSEQ multiplex PCR; TCRdb has only the in-frame clones, and not every one. The repertoire includes some 9,000 clones, 67% of them detected once, and 20% to 25% sits in the top ten. The normal lung sample lay at least 3 cm, and maximally far, from the tumour. Genomic DNA came from frozen unsorted single-cell suspensions. J is TRBJ1-2 and V is TRBV11-2, with TRBD1 matching over 8 bases. Sequencing was carried out using non-adjacent lung tissue. The TCR comes from a human donor with non-small cell lung cancer. The CDR3 nucleotides are TGTGCCAGCAGCCAAGGACAGGGCAGCCTGGGTGGCTACACCTTC. Encoded protein: CASSQGQGSLGGYTF.